These 23 T cell receptor beta chains share one sample of origin, sequenced in a study of blood T cell repertoires in COVID-19. Profiled with immunoSEQ multiplex PCR; TCRdb holds only in-frame clones, not every one. The data contain fewer than 300,000 clones, just over 90% of them singletons. Sequencing was done on a sample of peripheral blood. The receptors shown here come from a woman in her thirties with COVID-19, enrolled during active disease.

This chain joins TRBV4-1 and TRBJ2-4; perhaps TRBD2 as D (5 bases). The germline gives CDR1 MGHRA, CDR2 YSYEKL. The V end lost 1 base, the J end lost 5 bases, and 12 bases lay between the germline ends. The CDR3 consists of 15 residues. The CDR3 DNA reads as TGCGCCAGCAGCCAAGGACCGGGAACTCAAAACATTCAGTACTTC. Residues: CASSQGPGTQNIQYF.

The rearrangement uses TRBV5-8 and TRBJ1-4; D is uncertain. The CDR3 loop spans 17 amino acids. Trimming took 1 base from V and 5 from J, leaving 18 bases between them. CDR1 is SGHTS, CDR2 YDEGEE, per germline. DNA of the CDR3: TGTGCCAGCAGCTTGTCTCCGTCTTTTCGGAGAAATGAAAAACTGTTTTTT. Residues: CASSLSPSFRRNEKLFF.

This chain uses TRBV6-6 with TRBJ1-5; the D is unclear. CDR1 is MNHNY, CDR2 SVGAGI, per germline (reference sequence). V dropped 11 bases and J dropped 2 bases, with 10 bases sitting between them. This CDR3 contains 12 residues. The CDR3 sequence is CAAGVGNQPQHF. The CDR3 bases are TGTGCCGCCGGGGTGGGCAATCAGCCCCAGCATTTT.

The gene calls are TRBV12-3 or TRBV12-4 and TRBJ2-1; D gene uncertain. V dropped 4 bases and J dropped 7 bases, with 5 bases sitting between them. The CDR3 is 11 residues long. In DNA, the CDR3 is TGTGCCAGCAGTTCCGGGAATGAGCAGTTCTTC. This translates into CASSSGNEQFF.

This sequence joins TRBV4-2 and TRBJ1-2; D may be TRBD1 (5 bases). This CDR3 has 15 amino acids. The V and J ends lost 0 bases and 3 bases respectively, with 11 bases between them. CDR1 is LGHNA and CDR2 is YNFKEQ in the germline V gene. The CDR3 sequence is CASSQDVRGDYGYTF. DNA for the CDR3: TGTGCCAGCAGCCAAGATGTTAGGGGTGACTATGGCTACACCTTC.

This rearrangement joins TRBV2 to TRBJ1-1; possibly TRBD1 for D (6 bases). The V end was cut by 6 bases, the J end by 4 bases, with 15 bases between. Germline CDR1 reads SNHLY; CDR2 reads FYNNEI. The CDR3 extends over 14 amino acids. The CDR3: CASRAEVGATEAFF. CDR3 DNA: TGTGCCAGCAGAGCTGAGGTGGGGGCCACTGAAGCTTTCTTT.

The chain uses TRBV5-1 and TRBJ1-1; D unresolved. Germline-derived CDR1 and CDR2 are SGHRS and YFSETQ. The CDR3 loop spans 16 amino acids. V was clipped by 0 bases and J by 2 bases, with 14 bases between them. CDR3 protein: CASSLAGLGVNTEAFF. The CDR3 nucleotides are TGCGCCAGCAGCTTGGCCGGGTTGGGAGTTAACACTGAAGCTTTCTTT.

This rearrangement joins TRBV6-6 to TRBJ2-1; 13 nucleotides match TRBD2. V trimming: 7 bases; J trimming: 8 bases; junction bases outside the gene matches: 5. Germline loops: CDR1 MNHNY, CDR2 SVGAGI (reference sequence). The CDR3 runs to 14 residues. The CDR3 is CASTTSGRADEQFF. For the CDR3, the DNA is TGTGCCAGCACCACTAGCGGGAGGGCTGATGAGCAGTTCTTC.

V and J are TRBV13 and TRBJ1-1, with TRBD1 matching over 12 bases. Germline trimming cut 5 bases from V and 3 bases from J; bases unmatched to any gene: 7. Germline lookup yields CDR1 PRHDT and CDR2 FYEKMQ (reference sequence). This CDR3 has 16 residues. CDR3 sequence (DNA): TGTGCCAGCAGCACCCCGGGACAGGGGGCCGACACTGAAGCTTTCTTT. Translating it yields CASSTPGQGADTEAFF.

This rearrangement joins TRBV5-1 to TRBJ2-1; TRBD2 matches at 7 bases. The germline V gene encodes CDR1 SGHRS and CDR2 YFSETQ. With V trimmed by 2 bases and J by 0 bases, 8 bases remained unmatched. The length of the CDR3 is 17 residues. The CDR3 bases are TGCGCCAGCAGCTTAGATGCTAGCGGAAGCTCCTACAATGAGCAGTTCTTC. Residues: CASSLDASGSSYNEQFF.

The V call is TRBV9, the J call TRBJ2-3; 9 bases line up with TRBD1. The ends lost 3 bases at V and 5 bases at J; junction bases unmatched: 7. This CDR3 has 15 residues. Germline CDR1 is SGDLS and CDR2 is YYNGEE. The CDR3 DNA follows: TGTGCCAGCAGCGGATACAGGGGGCCTGGAGATACGCAGTATTTT. It specifies CASSGYRGPGDTQYF.

The chain couples TRBV27 to TRBJ2-7; D gene ambiguous. V was pared by 3 bases and J by 4 bases, with 10 bases between. Germline CDR1 and CDR2: MNHEY and SMNVEV (reference sequence). The CDR3 is 13 amino acids. CDR3 protein: CASSFKAVYEQYF. The CDR3 region has the DNA TGTGCCAGCAGTTTCAAGGCGGTTTACGAGCAGTACTTC.

This rearrangement joins TRBV28 to TRBJ1-1; TRBD1 matches 12 bases. V was pared by 6 bases and J by 3 bases, with 8 bases of the junction left unmatched. The CDR3 is made up of 16 amino acids. Germline V gene sequence: CDR1 MDHEN, CDR2 SYDVKM. CDR3 residues: CASRWDRGPGYTEAFF. Written as DNA, the CDR3 is TGTGCCAGCAGGTGGGACAGGGGGCCGGGGTACACTGAAGCTTTCTTT.

This chain joins TRBV29-1 and TRBJ1-4, with TRBD1 matching 8 bases. The ends lost 7 bases at V and 4 bases at J; junction bases unmatched: 5. Per germline, CDR1 SQVTM and CDR2 ANQGSEA. The CDR3 spans 13 residues. The CDR3 here is CSGGQDLNEKLFF. The CDR3, as DNA: TGCAGCGGGGGACAGGACCTTAATGAAAAACTGTTTTTT.

The V and J genes are TRBV6-4 and TRBJ1-1; D is uncertain. The CDR3 is made up of 13 amino acids. With 6 bases removed from V and 1 base from J, the gap between germline ends came to 9 bases. CDR1 is MRHNA and CDR2 is SNTAGT in the germline V gene. CDR3 DNA sequence: TGTGCCAGCAGCACGGAGAAGAACACTGAAGCTTTCTTT. This codes for CASSTEKNTEAFF.

The J gene is TRBJ2-5, the V gene TRBV11-2; 8 bases line up with TRBD2. Germline V gene data show CDR1 as SGHAT and CDR2 as FQNNGV. The CDR3 sequence is 14 residues long. V shed 2 bases and J 4 bases; nucleotides not matched to a gene: 3. The CDR3 protein is CASSLTGGGETQYF. DNA of the CDR3: TGTGCCAGCAGCTTAACGGGAGGGGGAGAGACCCAGTACTTC.

The chain has TRBV18 and TRBJ1-2; 10 bases agree with TRBD1. V lost 0 bases, J lost 3 bases, and 1 base stayed unmatched. CDR3 length equals 15 residues. The germline gives CDR1 KGHSH, CDR2 LQKENI. The DNA of the CDR3 is TGTGCCAGCTCACCACCCGGGACAGGGGACTATGGCTACACCTTC. This sequence encodes CASSPPGTGDYGYTF.

The chain has TRBV6-5 and TRBJ2-3; 7 bases align to TRBD2. Trimming at V came to 8 bases and at J to 2 bases, leaving 7 bases not matched to a gene. CDR1 is MNHEY, CDR2 SVGAGI, per germline. This CDR3 has 14 residues. The CDR3 here is CASARDYSTDTQYF. The CDR3 DNA is TGTGCCAGCGCCCGGGACTATTCCACAGATACGCAGTATTTT.

This sequence joins TRBV28 and TRBJ1-1; D remains unclear. Trimming pared 11 bases from V and 0 bases from J, leaving 13 bases between. The germline V gene encodes CDR1 MDHEN and CDR2 SYDVKM. This CDR3 has 13 amino acids. For the CDR3, the DNA is TGTGCCCTCACTGAAAGTCTGAACACTGAAGCTTTCTTT. Its protein product is CALTESLNTEAFF. Variable domain in full (rest from reference TRBV28 and TRBJ1-1): DVKVTQSSRYLVKRTGEKVFLECVQDMDHENMFWYRQDPGLGLRLIYFSYDVKMKEKGDIPEGYSVSREKKERFSLILESASTNQTSMYLCALTESLNTEAFFGQGTRLTVV.

The V and J genes are TRBV30 and TRBJ1-3, with 7 bases fitting TRBD1. CDR1 and CDR2 (germline): GTSNPN, SVGIG (reference sequence). V was pared by 2 bases and J by 4 bases, with 2 bases of the junction left unmatched. CDR3 length equals 13 residues. The CDR3 bases are TGTGCCTGGAGTCCAGGGGGAGGAAACACCATATATTTT. Its protein product is CAWSPGGGNTIYF.

Remarks on this clone: Other DNA sequences within the sample encode an identical CDR3. The V gene is TRBV3-1 (or the pseudogene TRBV3-2), the J gene TRBJ2-7, with D possibly matching TRBD1 (6 bases). This CDR3 has 13 residues. Between the trimmed V and J ends, which lost 5 bases and 0 bases, there was a span of 8 bases. The germline V gene encodes CDR1 LGHDT and CDR2 YNNKEL (reference sequence). The CDR3 is CASSLQGSYEQYF. DNA of the CDR3: TGTGCCAGCAGCTTACAGGGCTCCTACGAGCAGTACTTC.

This clone was observed a single time. The chain employs TRBV7-6 and TRBJ2-2; a possible D gene is TRBD2 (6 bases). CDR1 is SGHVS and CDR2 is FNYEAQ in the germline V gene. V lost 5 bases and J lost 6, with 22 bases in between. CDR3 length: 17 residues. This CDR3 reads CASSANGGYSVPGELFF. In DNA, the CDR3 is TGTGCCAGCAGCGCGAACGGAGGGTATTCGGTCCCCGGGGAGCTGTTTTTT. The variable domain in full, with the rest retrieved from reference TRBV7-6 and TRBJ2-2, is GAGVSQSPRYKVTKRGQDVALRCDPISGHVSLYWYRQALGQGPEFLTYFNYEAQQDKSGLPNDRFSAERPEGSISTLTIQRTEQRDSAMYRCASSANGGYSVPGELFFGEGSRLTVL.

The CDR3 sequence: CASSERRANEAFF. DNA for the CDR3: TGTGCCAGCAGTGAAAGGAGAGCTAATGAAGCTTTCTTT. V is TRBV2 and J is TRBJ1-1, with D hard to call. Looked up from germline, CDR1 is SNHLY and CDR2 is FYNNEI. CDR3 length equals 13 residues. V was pared by 2 bases and J by 7 bases, with 11 bases between.